The rows below give T cell receptor beta chains drawn from one sample of a study of CD8+CD57+ T cells in acquired aplastic anemia. TCRdb ran MiXCR on the reads and lists one entry per CDR3 protein. The table includes around 430,000 distinct CDR3 sequences, more than 25% detected once. Input material: sorted CD4+, CD8+, or CD8+CD57+ T cells (not recorded which) from PBMCs. The receptor set was obtained from a human donor with aplastic anemia. Each CDR3 is given with its conserved first and last residue.

V gene: TRBV29-1; J gene: TRBJ2-1; CDR3 protein: CSVRDRGIYNEQFF
V gene: TRBV2; J gene: TRBJ2-7; CDR3 protein: CASRAGLAGGREQYF
V gene: TRBV19; J gene: TRBJ2-7; CDR3 protein: CASSNPGNTPYEQYF
V gene: TRBV2; J gene: TRBJ1-5; CDR3 protein: CASRETGVSQPQHF
V gene: TRBV7-3; J gene: TRBJ1-1; CDR3 protein: CASSATTGEAFF
V gene: TRBV6-1; J gene: TRBJ1-3; CDR3 protein: CASSQPGRSGNTIYF
V gene: TRBV7-6; J gene: TRBJ1-1; CDR3 protein: CASSPVLTEAFF
V gene: TRBV4-1; J gene: TRBJ2-7; CDR3 protein: CASSQDEEQLNLYEQYF
V gene: TRBV13; J gene: TRBJ2-7; CDR3 protein: CASIPPPQLAGRFYEQYF
V gene: TRBV4-3; J gene: TRBJ1-6; CDR3 protein: CASSQEETSYNSPLHF
V gene: TRBV6-2/TRBV6-3; J gene: TRBJ1-3; CDR3 protein: CASSYNGQGTSSGNTIYF
V gene: TRBV2; J gene: TRBJ2-7; CDR3 protein: CASRDSGRVEQYF
V gene: TRBV20-1; J gene: TRBJ1-1; CDR3 protein: CSARAGQLNTEAFF
V gene: TRBV5-6; J gene: TRBJ1-4; CDR3 protein: CASTRREFANEKLFF
V gene: TRBV15; J gene: TRBJ1-1; CDR3 protein: CAIGQGSMGTEAFF
V gene: TRBV19; J gene: TRBJ1-6; CDR3 protein: CASTPGQLYSPLHF
V gene: TRBV7-7; J gene: TRBJ2-5; CDR3 protein: CASRDQVQETQYF
V gene: TRBV2; J gene: TRBJ2-7; CDR3 protein: CASNLISGMHF
V gene: TRBV6-1; J gene: TRBJ1-3; CDR3 protein: CASIQDRAGNTIYF
V gene: TRBV5-1; J gene: TRBJ1-2; CDR3 protein: CASSLVSAGYGYTF
V gene: TRBV7-2; J gene: TRBJ2-5; CDR3 protein: CASSLIAEAQYF
V gene: TRBV20-1; J gene: TRBJ2-5; CDR3 protein: CSARDRTRQRETQYF
V gene: TRBV19; J gene: TRBJ2-5; CDR3 protein: CASSSPGGGRETQYF
V gene: TRBV30; J gene: TRBJ2-7; CDR3 protein: CAWATRSEQYF
V gene: TRBV29-1; J gene: TRBJ1-3; CDR3 protein: CSVESRHSGNTIYF
V gene: TRBV6-1; J gene: TRBJ1-4; CDR3 protein: CASRKQGTLAPTNEKLFF
V gene: TRBV7-2; J gene: TRBJ1-5; CDR3 protein: CASSLGSVLNQPQHF
V gene: TRBV7-9; J gene: TRBJ1-6; CDR3 protein: CASSHPGGSPLHF
V gene: TRBV10-2; J gene: TRBJ2-5; CDR3 protein: CASEEDQETQYF
V gene: TRBV28; J gene: TRBJ2-7; CDR3 protein: CASTGSGSWDEQYF
V gene: TRBV19; J gene: TRBJ1-3; CDR3 protein: CASSRSAGQYSGNTIYF
V gene: TRBV15; J gene: TRBJ2-3; CDR3 protein: CATRGLAGDTQYF
V gene: TRBV7-2; J gene: TRBJ2-7; CDR3 protein: CASSFGDAAYEQYF
V gene: TRBV6-5; J gene: TRBJ2-1; CDR3 protein: CASSYLTGVDEQFF
V gene: TRBV19; J gene: TRBJ1-5; CDR3 protein: CASSSGSQPQHF
V gene: TRBV20-1; J gene: TRBJ2-7; CDR3 protein: CSASLSSGQGIYEQYF
V gene: TRBV20-1; J gene: TRBJ1-2; CDR3 protein: CSALDRAYGYTF
V gene: TRBV10-3; J gene: TRBJ1-1; CDR3 protein: CAIADLNTEAFF
V gene: TRBV10-1; J gene: TRBJ2-3; CDR3 protein: CASSTGTDTDTQYF
V gene: TRBV7-2; J gene: TRBJ1-4; CDR3 protein: CASSLRTPIEKLFF